Following are 9 T cell receptor beta chains from one sample sequenced in a study of cytomegalovirus exposure and HLA in healthy donors. The PCR employed 60 Vbeta primers together with 13 Jbeta primers. Using immunoSEQ multiplex PCR, the repertoire was profiled, and TCRdb retains in-frame clones only, with some absent. The table shows about 140,000 clones, with over 75% occurring only once. Input material: PBMCs. Every receptor here comes from a man aged 30 to 45 in good health and CMV-seronegative.

The rearrangement joins TRBV10-1 to TRBJ2-3; D gene ambiguous. Germline lookup yields CDR1 WNHNN and CDR2 SYGVQD (reference sequence). Deletions cut 1 base from V and 2 bases from J, with 13 bases between. The CDR3 has 16 amino acids. CDR3 sequence: CASSELVGSNTDTQYF. For the CDR3, the DNA is TGCGCCAGCAGTGAGTTGGTGGGCAGCAACACAGATACGCAGTATTTT.

The V and J genes are TRBV4-1 and TRBJ1-6, with D maybe TRBD1 (6 bases). Germline values: CDR1 MGHRA, CDR2 YSYEKL. The CDR3 is made up of 14 amino acids. The V end lost 0 bases, the J end lost 7 bases, and 7 bases lay between the germline ends. The DNA for the CDR3 is TGCGCCAGCAGCCAAGATCAGGGGAATTCACCCCTCCACTTT. Its translation: CASSQDQGNSPLHF.

The chain carries TRBV7-2 and TRBJ1-1; 7 positions agree with TRBD1. CDR1 and CDR2 (germline): SGHTA, FQGNSA. The CDR3 spans 14 residues. The V segment lost 2 bases and the J segment 3 bases; nucleotides outside the gene matches: 3. CDR3 bases: TGTGCCAGCAGCTTAAGGGGGCGCGACACTGAAGCTTTCTTT. Protein product: CASSLRGRDTEAFF.

This clone was observed a single time. J is TRBJ1-5 and V is TRBV20-1; D remains ambiguous. Between the trimmed V and J ends, which lost 6 bases and 5 bases, there was a span of 5 bases. The CDR3 extends over 10 amino acids. Looked up from germline, CDR1 is DFQATT and CDR2 is SNEGSKA (reference sequence). The CDR3 sequence: CSAGDQPQHF. CDR3 coding DNA: TGCAGTGCCGGGGATCAGCCCCAGCATTTT.

The chain couples TRBV20-1 to TRBJ2-7; D call uncertain. The CDR3 is 11 residues long. Germline V gives CDR1 DFQATT, CDR2 SNEGSKA (reference sequence). Trimming left V 7 bases short and J 7 bases short, with 14 bases between. CDR3 in DNA: TGCAGTGTCAGAACAGTTTATGAGCAGTACTTC. Encoded protein: CSVRTVYEQYF.

The chain carries TRBV5-1 and TRBJ2-3; the D gene is possibly TRBD1 (5 bases). This CDR3 region has 17 residues. V gave up 4 bases and J gave up 2 bases, with 20 bases separating them. Germline V CDR1 and CDR2: SGHRS, YFSETQ. The CDR3, as DNA: TGCGCCAGCAGCACCAATCCTGGTAGGGGCGACACAGATACGCAGTATTTT. As protein: CASSTNPGRGDTDTQYF.

V is TRBV19 and J is TRBJ1-5; D is unresolved. Trimming stripped 10 bases from V and 4 bases from J, with 17 bases between. Germline V CDR1 and CDR2: LNHDA, SQIVND (reference sequence). This CDR3 is 14 amino acids long. The CDR3 DNA reads as TGTGCCACCGCCGCCCCAGGATTGAATCAGCCCCAGCATTTT. It translates to CATAAPGLNQPQHF.

The V call is TRBV19, the J call TRBJ2-1; D remains ambiguous. Looked up from germline, CDR1 is LNHDA and CDR2 is SQIVND (reference sequence). V gave up 2 bases and J gave up 3 bases, with 14 bases separating them. CDR3 length: 16 residues. The CDR3, as DNA: TGTGCCAGTAGTATATTGGCGACTGGGTTCTACAATGAGCAGTTCTTC. Translation gives CASSILATGFYNEQFF. The whole variable domain, remainder taken from reference TRBV19 and TRBJ2-1, is DGGITQSPKYLFRKEGQNVTLSCEQNLNHDAMYWYRQDPGQGLRLIYYSQIVNDFQKGDIAEGYSVSREKKESFPLTVTSAQKNPTAFYLCASSILATGFYNEQFFGPGTRLTVL.

The chain carries TRBV9 and TRBJ2-1, with TRBD2 matching 12 bases. Germline CDR1 is SGDLS and CDR2 is YYNGEE. The ends lost 3 bases at V and 5 bases at J; junction bases unmatched: 0. This CDR3 contains 14 residues. The CDR3: CASSGTSGDNEQFF. CDR3 nucleotide sequence: TGTGCCAGCAGCGGGACTAGCGGGGACAATGAGCAGTTCTTC.